The 12 T cell receptor beta chains in this list originate from one sample, sequenced in a study of neurological immune-mediated disorders (dated 2019 in TCRdb). The library was prepared using 5' RACE. TCRdb shows the sequencer as Illumina HiSeq 2500. TCRdb handled the public reads itself, with Q25 trimming in fastp and clone calling in MiXCR, and kept productive beta chains. Every entry covers one CDR3 protein and lists the most common genes and DNA from its rows. The sample table holds about 120,000 distinct CDR3 sequences, of which about 3.2% were seen once. The ten largest clonotypes hold 1% to 1.5% of the sample. Material for sequencing was PBMCs. The source of these receptors is a woman in her 30s with multiple sclerosis.

This clonotype was picked up many times. This sequence joins TRBV9 and TRBJ1-2; the D is unclear. With 7 bases removed from V and 7 bases from J, the gap between germline ends came to 11 bases. This CDR3 region has 11 residues. Germline V gene data show CDR1 as SGDLS and CDR2 as YYNGEE. As DNA, the CDR3 is TGTGCCAGCGCAGGAGGGCTTGGCTACACCTTC. This codes for CASAGGLGYTF.

This clonotype was observed at least ten times. V and J are TRBV7-6 and TRBJ1-4; 7 bases match TRBD1. With 3 bases clipped from V and 3 bases from J, the junction kept 7 bases outside the gene matches. The CDR3 totals 16 residues. CDR1 is SGHVS and CDR2 is FNYEAQ in the germline V gene. The CDR3 bases are TGTGCCAGCAGCTTGGACAGGCTCGAACCTAATGAAAAACTGTTTTTT. Protein sequence: CASSLDRLEPNEKLFF.

This clonotype came up many times. This sequence joins TRBV20-1 and TRBJ2-2; TRBD1 aligns across 7 bases. From germline, CDR1 is DFQATT and CDR2 SNEGSKA (reference sequence). V shed 3 bases, J shed 8 bases, and the junction held 6 bases outside the gene matches. The CDR3 runs to 13 residues. The CDR3 nucleotides read TGCAGTGCTAGGATACAGGGGACAGGGGAGCTGTTTTTT. Encoded protein: CSARIQGTGELFF.

This clonotype showed up many times. This sequence joins TRBV30 and TRBJ2-7, with D tentatively TRBD1 or TRBD2 (5 bases each). Germline lookup yields CDR1 GTSNPN and CDR2 SVGIG (reference sequence). CDR3 length: 15 residues. Trimming removed 2 bases at V and 2 bases at J, with 16 bases between. The CDR3 loop is CAWSRGASLAYEQYF. CDR3 bases: TGTGCCTGGAGTCGTGGGGCTAGCCTTGCCTACGAGCAGTACTTC.

This clonotype was found many times. The chain employs TRBV5-1 and TRBJ1-5; D not certain. V gave up 2 bases and J gave up 9 bases, with 12 bases separating them. CDR3 length: 13 residues. Per the germline V gene, CDR1 is SGHRS and CDR2 is YFSETQ. The CDR3 nucleotides read TGCGCCAGCAGCTTCTCCGGGGAAGGGCCCCAGCATTTT. This encodes CASSFSGEGPQHF.

This clonotype was seen at least ten times. This sequence joins TRBV11-3 and TRBJ2-5; D might be TRBD1 (6 bases). This CDR3 has 13 residues. CDR1 and CDR2 (germline): SGHNT, YENEEA. Trimming removed 5 bases from V and 2 bases from J, with 9 bases in between. The CDR3 region is CASSQGGQETQYF. The CDR3 region has the DNA TGTGCCAGCAGCCAAGGGGGTCAAGAGACCCAGTACTTC.

This clonotype was observed many times. CDR3 DNA sequence: TGCAGTGCTAGGATGGCTAGCGGGAGCACAGATACGCAGTATTTT. Translating it yields CSARMASGSTDTQYF. V and J are TRBV20-1 and TRBJ2-3; TRBD2 agrees at 8 bases. J gave up 0 bases and V 3 bases, and 5 bases lay outside the gene matches. CDR3 length: 15 amino acids. Germline lookup yields CDR1 DFQATT and CDR2 SNEGSKA (reference sequence).

There are a few counts of this clonotype. The junction and the germline gene differ at one end; a read error may be behind it. This chain uses TRBV5-1 with TRBJ1-6; D not certain. Germline V CDR1 and CDR2: SGHRS, YFSETQ. The CDR3 has 16 amino acids. The CDR3 sequence is CASSSTAATGSSTLNF. CDR3 DNA sequence: TGCGCCAGCAGCTCGACGGCCGCAACGGGGAGCTCAACCCTCAACTTT.

This clonotype was picked up many times. V gene TRBV7-2 combines with J gene TRBJ2-5, with 8 bases identical to TRBD2. CDR3 length equals 15 residues. The V segment lost 1 base and the J segment 6 bases; nucleotides outside the gene matches: 7. In germline, CDR1 is SGHTA, CDR2 FQGNSA. As DNA, the CDR3 is TGTGCCAGCAGCTTAGACGGCGCGGGGGGAAAGACCCAGTACTTC. Amino acid sequence: CASSLDGAGGKTQYF.

The table lists this clonotype with many counts. This rearrangement joins TRBV27 to TRBJ2-7, with D possibly TRBD1 on 5 matching bases. Germline CDR1 MNHEY, CDR2 SMNVEV (reference sequence). The ends were cut back, 6 bases at V and 0 bases at J, with 24 bases in the middle. The CDR3 loop spans 18 amino acids. The CDR3 coding sequence is TGTGCCAGCAGACGAGTAGCATCAGGGTCGGAAATCTCCTACGAGCAGTACTTC. Its translation is CASRRVASGSEISYEQYF.

This clonotype was detected only a few times. This chain connects TRBV7-9 to TRBJ1-2, with D hard to call. The CDR3 is 14 residues long. CDR1 is SEHNR, CDR2 FQNEAQ, per germline (reference sequence). V lost 5 bases to trimming and J lost 4 bases, with 14 bases between them. The CDR3 sequence: CASSNSGEVYGYTF. CDR3 in DNA: TGTGCCAGCAGCAACTCCGGCGAAGTCTATGGCTACACCTTC.

This clonotype was seen repeatedly, ten times or more. The rearrangement uses TRBV27 and TRBJ1-5, with D uncertain. In germline, CDR1 is MNHEY, CDR2 SMNVEV (reference sequence). V dropped 4 bases and J dropped 1 base, with 8 bases sitting between them. CDR3 length equals 14 residues. CDR3 sequence reads: CASSYKGSNQPQHF. In DNA form, the CDR3 reads TGTGCCAGCAGTTATAAAGGGAGCAATCAGCCCCAGCATTTT.